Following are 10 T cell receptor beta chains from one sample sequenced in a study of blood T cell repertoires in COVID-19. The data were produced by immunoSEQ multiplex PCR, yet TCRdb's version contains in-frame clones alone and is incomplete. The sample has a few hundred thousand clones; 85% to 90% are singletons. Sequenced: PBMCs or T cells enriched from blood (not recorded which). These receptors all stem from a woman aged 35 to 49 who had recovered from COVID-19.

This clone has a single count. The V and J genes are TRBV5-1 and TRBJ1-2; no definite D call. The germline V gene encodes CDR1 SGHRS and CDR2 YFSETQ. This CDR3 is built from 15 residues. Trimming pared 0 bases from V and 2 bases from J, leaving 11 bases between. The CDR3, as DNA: TGCGCCAGCAGCTTGGGGGCTCCAACCAACTATGGCTACACCTTC. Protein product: CASSLGAPTNYGYTF.

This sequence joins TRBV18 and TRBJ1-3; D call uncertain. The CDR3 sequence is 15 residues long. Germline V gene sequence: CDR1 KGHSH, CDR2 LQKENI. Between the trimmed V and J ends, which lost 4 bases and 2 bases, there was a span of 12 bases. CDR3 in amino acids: CASSRTARAGNTIYF. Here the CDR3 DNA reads TGTGCCAGCTCACGTACCGCAAGAGCTGGAAACACCATATATTTT.

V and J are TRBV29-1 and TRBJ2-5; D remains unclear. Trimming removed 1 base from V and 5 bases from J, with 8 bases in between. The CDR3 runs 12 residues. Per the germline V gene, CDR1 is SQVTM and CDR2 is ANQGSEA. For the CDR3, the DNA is TGCAGCGTTGAAGGGTTTCGGGAGACCCAGTACTTC. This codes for CSVEGFRETQYF. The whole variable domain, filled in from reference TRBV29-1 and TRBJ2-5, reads SAVISQKPSRDICQRGTSLTIQCQVDSQVTMMFWYRQQPGQSLTLIATANQGSEATYESGFVIDKFPISRPNLTFSTLTVSNMSPEDSSIYLCSVEGFRETQYFGPGTRLLVL.

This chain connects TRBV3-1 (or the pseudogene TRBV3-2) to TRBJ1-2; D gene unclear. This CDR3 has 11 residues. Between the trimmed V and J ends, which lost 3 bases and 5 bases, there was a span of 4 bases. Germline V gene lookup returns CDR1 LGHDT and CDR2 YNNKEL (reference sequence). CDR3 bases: TGTGCCAGCAGCCATCCTTATGGCTACACCTTC. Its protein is CASSHPYGYTF.

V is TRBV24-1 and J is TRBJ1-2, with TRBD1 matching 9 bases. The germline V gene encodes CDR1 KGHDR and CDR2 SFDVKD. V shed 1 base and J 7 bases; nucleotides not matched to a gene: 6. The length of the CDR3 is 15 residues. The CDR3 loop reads CATSDFRTGEGGYTF. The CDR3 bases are TGTGCCACCAGTGATTTCAGGACAGGGGAGGGTGGCTACACCTTC.

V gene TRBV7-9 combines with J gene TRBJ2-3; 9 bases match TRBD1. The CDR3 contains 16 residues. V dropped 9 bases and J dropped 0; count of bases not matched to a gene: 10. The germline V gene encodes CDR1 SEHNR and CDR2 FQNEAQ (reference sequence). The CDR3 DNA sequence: TGTGCCAGTACAGGGGGCCAACGACTAAGCACAGATACGCAGTATTTT. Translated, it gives CASTGGQRLSTDTQYF.

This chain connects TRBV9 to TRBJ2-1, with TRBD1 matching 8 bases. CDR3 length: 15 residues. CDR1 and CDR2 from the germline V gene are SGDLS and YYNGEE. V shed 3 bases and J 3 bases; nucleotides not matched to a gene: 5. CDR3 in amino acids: CASSDGQGVYNEQFF. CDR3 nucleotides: TGTGCCAGCAGCGATGGACAGGGAGTCTACAATGAGCAGTTCTTC.

This CDR3 reads CASRDSFTNYGYTF. CDR3 nucleotides: TGTGCCAGCAGGGACAGCTTTACTAACTATGGCTACACCTTC. V is TRBV6-5 and J is TRBJ1-2; TRBD1 is a possible D gene (6 bases). V shed 6 bases and J shed 0 bases, with 11 bases lying between them. The germline V gene has CDR1 MNHEY and CDR2 SVGAGI. The length of the CDR3 is 14 residues.

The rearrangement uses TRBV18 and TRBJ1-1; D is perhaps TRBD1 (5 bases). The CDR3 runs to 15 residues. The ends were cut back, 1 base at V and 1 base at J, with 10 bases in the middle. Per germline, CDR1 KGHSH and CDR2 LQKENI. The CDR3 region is CASSPRGGENTEAFF. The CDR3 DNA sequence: TGTGCCAGCTCACCACGGGGGGGAGAGAACACTGAAGCTTTCTTT.

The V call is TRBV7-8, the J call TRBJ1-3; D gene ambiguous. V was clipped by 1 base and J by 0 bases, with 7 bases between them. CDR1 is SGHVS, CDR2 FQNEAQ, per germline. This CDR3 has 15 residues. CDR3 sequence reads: CASSLDPSSGNTIYF. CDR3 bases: TGTGCCAGCAGCTTAGACCCGAGCTCTGGAAACACCATATATTTT.